This entry concerns a single TCR beta chain. These data are taken from a study of patients and donors after allogeneic stem cell transplantation. This CDR3 comprises 15 residues. Germline values: CDR1 MNHNY, CDR2 SVGAGI (reference sequence). The V segment lost 0 bases and the J segment 8 bases; nucleotides outside the gene matches: 4. TCRdb passed the RT-PCR reads through MiXCR, listing each CDR3 protein once. This table holds about 200,000 distinct CDR3 sequences, roughly 40% found once. This receptor was obtained from a human donor who was either an allogeneic HSCT recipient or a stem cell or donor lymphocyte infusion donor (not recorded which). It is not recorded whose cells these are; they may come from a transplant donor. V and J are TRBV6-6 and TRBJ2-1; TRBD1 aligns across 10 bases. The specimen was blood, either unsorted or a sorted T cell fraction (not recorded which). The CDR3 sequence: CASSYSGQGSYEQFF. The DNA of the CDR3 is TGTGCCAGCAGTTACTCGGGACAGGGGTCGTATGAGCAGTTCTTC.